This is a list of T cell receptor beta chains from one sample in a study of OX40 agonist ivuxolimab in advanced cancers. The protocol was immunoSEQ multiplex PCR, while the TCRdb copy is restricted to in-frame clones and leaves out a portion. This sample has about 69,000 clones, with about 90% found just once. The sequenced sample was CD4+ or CD8+ T cells sorted from blood, obtained in a trial of the OX40 agonist ivuxolimab. Receptors originate from an adult with an advanced solid tumor such as melanoma, head and neck, liver or kidney cancer. The CDR3 runs from the conserved cysteine through the conserved F or W. The order of the fields is D gene, V gene, J gene, clone size, CDR3 protein, CDR3 DNA. D genes are given only for firm matches. For some rows the clone size is stated as once, few or many, or as a class when expanded; others skip it.

>TRBD1|TRBV7-9|TRBJ2-7|NA
CASSPARDRAYEQYF
TGTGCCAGCAGCCCGGCCAGGGACAGGGCGTACGAGCAGTACTTC
>NA|TRBV5-1|TRBJ2-5|NA
CASSRGSGKETQYF
TGCGCCAGCAGCAGGGGGTCGGGGAAAGAGACCCAGTACTTC
>TRBD1|TRBV6-6|TRBJ2-7|NA
CASSERDRFGEQYF
TGTGCCAGCAGCGAGAGGGACAGGTTCGGCGAGCAGTACTTC
>NA|TRBV7-9|TRBJ1-1|NA
CASSPSTEAFF
TGTGCCAGCAGCCCCAGTACAGAAGCTTTCTTT
>TRBD1|TRBV19|TRBJ1-3|NA
CASSTGTGSGNTIYF
TGTGCCAGTAGTACCGGGACAGGGTCCGGAAACACCATATATTTT
>TRBD2|TRBV2|TRBJ2-3|NA
CASSENPGTSADTQYF
TGTGCCAGCAGTGAAAACCCCGGGACTAGCGCAGATACGCAGTATTTT
>TRBD1|TRBV11-2|TRBJ1-1|NA
CASSPGDRVGTEAFF
TGTGCCAGCAGCCCAGGGGACAGGGTCGGCACTGAAGCTTTCTTT
>TRBD2|TRBV28|TRBJ2-7|NA
CASSLGTSGSYEQYF
TGTGCCAGCAGTTTGGGGACTAGCGGGAGTTACGAGCAGTACTTC
>TRBD1|TRBV5-1|TRBJ1-4|NA
CASVSRTGGKTNEKLFF
TGCGCCAGCGTATCCCGGACAGGGGGTAAGACTAATGAAAAACTGTTTTTT
>TRBD2|TRBV19|TRBJ2-7|NA
CASSRQILAGGTSTYEQYF
TGTGCCAGTAGTAGGCAAATACTAGCGGGAGGGACGTCTACCTACGAGCAGTACTTC
>NA|TRBV30|TRBJ2-2|once
CACSENTGELFF
TGTGCCTGCTCGGAAAACACCGGGGAGCTGTTTTTT
>NA|TRBV5-8|TRBJ2-3|few
CASSSQGWSHTDTQYF
TGTGCCAGCAGCTCCCAGGGATGGTCCCACACAGATACGCAGTATTTT
>TRBD1|TRBV7-2|TRBJ1-4|NA
CASRPEGALANEKLFF
TGTGCCAGCAGACCCGAGGGGGCGCTGGCTAATGAAAAACTGTTTTTT
>TRBD1|TRBV7-9|TRBJ2-7|NA
CASSETGQGPSYEQYF
TGTGCCAGCAGCGAAACAGGACAGGGGCCATCCTACGAGCAGTACTTC
>NA|TRBV25-1|TRBJ1-2|NA
CASSDTQGSPDYGYTF
TGTGCCAGCAGTGATACTCAGGGGAGTCCGGACTATGGCTACACCTTC
>NA|TRBV6-5|TRBJ1-1|NA
CASSGAGAGNTEAFF
TGTGCCAGCAGTGGTGCCGGGGCGGGGAACACTGAAGCTTTCTTT
>TRBD1|TRBV5-1|TRBJ2-7|NA
CASSLEGTGTREQYF
TGCGCCAGCAGCTTGGAAGGGACAGGGACCCGCGAGCAGTACTTC
>NA|TRBV5-1|TRBJ1-2|NA
CASSFDSFLNYGYTF
TGCGCCAGCAGTTTTGACAGCTTCTTGAACTATGGCTACACCTTC
>NA|TRBV7-2|TRBJ2-7|NA
CASSLADSSYEQYF
TGTGCCAGCAGCTTAGCGGACAGTTCCTACGAGCAGTACTTC
>TRBD1|TRBV7-9|TRBJ2-7|NA
CASSYGTGGTYEQYF
TGTGCCAGCAGCTACGGGACAGGGGGTACCTACGAGCAGTACTTC
>TRBD1|TRBV19|TRBJ1-4|NA
CASRDRGREEKLFF
TGTGCCAGTAGGGACAGGGGAAGAGAGGAAAAACTGTTTTTT
>NA|TRBV9|TRBJ2-5|NA
CASSVVGDRYETQYF
TGTGCCAGCAGCGTAGTAGGTGATCGGTACGAGACCCAGTACTTC
>NA|TRBV19|TRBJ1-2|NA
CASSILAGVYGYTF
TGTGCCAGTAGTATCCTTGCAGGGGTCTATGGCTACACCTTC
>NA|TRBV30|TRBJ2-2|NA
CAWSVVGRNTGELFF
TGTGCCTGGAGTGTAGTAGGCAGGAACACCGGGGAGCTGTTTTTT
>NA|TRBV6-6|TRBJ2-5|NA
CASYHLGLSGTETQYF
TGTGCCAGCTATCACTTGGGGCTATCGGGGACGGAGACCCAGTACTTC
>TRBD1|TRBV14|TRBJ2-1|once
CASSRLLSTGPFYNEQFF
TGTGCCAGCAGCCGACTACTCTCGACAGGGCCCTTCTACAATGAGCAGTTCTTC
>NA|TRBV28|TRBJ1-2|NA
CASSPGGVRYGYTF
TGTGCCAGTTCCCCGGGTGGGGTTAGATATGGCTACACCTTC
>NA|TRBV11-3|TRBJ2-3|NA
CASRWGAGAMGDTQYF
TGTGCCAGCAGGTGGGGGGCGGGCGCCATGGGAGATACGCAGTATTTT
>TRBD1|TRBV7-2|TRBJ1-1|NA
CASSLRGTGYTEAFF
TGTGCCAGCAGCTTACGTGGGACAGGGTACACTGAAGCTTTCTTT
>TRBD2|TRBV11-1|TRBJ2-5|once
CASSKLAGGMETQYF
TGTGCCAGCAGCAAGCTAGCGGGGGGGATGGAGACCCAGTACTTC
>NA|TRBV5-1|TRBJ1-3|NA
CASSLTETGNTIYF
TGCGCCAGCAGCTTGACAGAAACTGGAAACACCATATATTTT
>TRBD1|TRBV2|TRBJ1-6|NA
CASSGDTGEVSPLHF
TGTGCCAGCAGTGGTGATACAGGGGAAGTTTCACCCCTCCACTTT
>NA|TRBV7-9|TRBJ2-1|NA
CASVESNNKLEQFF
TGTGCCAGCGTGGAGTCGAATAACAAACTTGAGCAGTTCTTC
>NA|TRBV7-2|TRBJ1-5|NA
CASSFDINQPQHF
TGTGCCAGCAGCTTCGACATTAATCAGCCCCAGCATTTT
>NA|TRBV4-3|TRBJ1-3|NA
CASSQAGGLSGNTIYF
TGCGCCAGCAGCCAAGCGGGCGGACTCTCTGGAAACACCATATATTTT
>NA|TRBV14|TRBJ2-5|NA
CASSLGPETQYF
TGTGCCAGCAGCCTGGGGCCAGAGACCCAGTACTTC
>TRBD2|TRBV9|TRBJ2-7|few
CASSARGGSFNREQYF
TGTGCCAGCAGCGCCCGGGGAGGGAGCTTTAATCGCGAGCAGTACTTC
>TRBD1|TRBV5-1|TRBJ1-4|few
CASRPQTGVDEKLFF
TGCGCCAGCCGACCCCAGACAGGGGTTGATGAAAAACTGTTTTTT
>TRBD1|TRBV28|TRBJ1-2|NA
CASSPLRQGGNYGYTF
TGTGCCAGCAGCCCCCTGAGACAGGGGGGAAACTATGGCTACACCTTC
>TRBD1|TRBV12-5|TRBJ2-6|NA
CASGLQRTGSSGANVLTF
TGTGCTAGTGGTTTGCAAAGGACAGGGAGCTCCGGGGCCAACGTCCTGACTTTC
>NA|TRBV5-4|TRBJ2-6|NA
CASSQASSGANVLTF
TGTGCCAGCAGCCAAGCCAGCTCTGGGGCCAACGTCCTGACTTTC
>TRBD1|TRBV5-1|TRBJ2-5|NA
CASSDGQGARETQYF
TGCGCCAGCAGCGACGGACAGGGGGCCCGGGAGACCCAGTACTTC
>TRBD1|TRBV11-2|TRBJ2-7|NA
CASSLEGQGSYEQYF
TGTGCCAGCAGCTTAGAGGGACAGGGCTCCTACGAGCAGTACTTC
>TRBD2|TRBV18|TRBJ2-1|NA
CASSRRNAVAGAFDNEQFF
TGTGCCAGCTCACGGAGAAATGCGGTAGCGGGAGCGTTTGACAATGAGCAGTTCTTC
>NA|TRBV7-9|TRBJ1-4|NA
CASSSGTPMEEKLFF
TGTGCCAGCAGCTCCGGGACACCCATGGAGGAAAAACTGTTTTTT
>TRBD2|TRBV6-1|TRBJ2-1|once
CASSPGLAGGRQFF
TGTGCCAGCAGTCCAGGACTAGCCGGAGGGAGGCAGTTCTTC